The 27 T cell receptor beta chains reported below all come from one sample, sequenced in a study of blood T cell repertoires in COVID-19. Profiling relied on immunoSEQ multiplex PCR, and the TCRdb table lists in-frame clones only, not all of them. The sample yields about 120,000 clones, roughly 89% seen once. Material for sequencing was peripheral blood. The receptors were gathered from a woman aged 60-75 years with COVID-19, enrolled during active disease.

CDR3: CAISGQKNTEAFF. CDR3 DNA: TGTGCCATCAGCGGACAGAAGAACACTGAAGCTTTCTTT. The chain recombines TRBV10-3 with TRBJ1-1; D possibly corresponds to TRBD1 (6 bases). CDR3 length: 13 residues. Trimming removed 6 bases at V and 1 base at J, with 9 bases between. CDR1 and CDR2 from the germline V gene are ENHRY and SYGVKD.

The chain couples TRBV2 to TRBJ2-7, with 8 bases identical to TRBD1. With V trimmed by 7 bases and J by 3 bases, 17 bases remained unmatched. The V gene's germline CDR1 is SNHLY and CDR2 FYNNEI. The CDR3 length is 17 residues. The CDR3 nucleotides are TGTGCCAGCACGGCCGGACAGGGTCAGAGAACTAACTACGAGCAGTACTTC. This codes for CASTAGQGQRTNYEQYF.

The rearrangement uses TRBV15 and TRBJ1-2; a possible D gene is TRBD1 (6 bases). V lost 3 bases to trimming and J lost 4 bases, with 18 bases between them. This CDR3 has 16 amino acids. Germline CDR1 and CDR2: LNHNV and YYDKDF (reference sequence). CDR3 in DNA: TGTGCCACCAGCAGCGTCGACTCGGGGGGCGCCTATGGCTACACCTTC. This codes for CATSSVDSGGAYGYTF.

This sequence joins TRBV29-1 and TRBJ1-1, with TRBD1 matching 7 bases. V shed 8 bases and J 11 bases; nucleotides not matched to a gene: 5. The length of the CDR3 is 9 residues. Germline lookup yields CDR1 SQVTM and CDR2 ANQGSEA. In DNA form, the CDR3 reads TGCAGCCTGGACAGGAGGGCTTTCTTT. This sequence encodes CSLDRRAFF.

The chain recombines TRBV7-2 with TRBJ2-3, with a possible D match to TRBD1 (6 bases). Trimming left V 2 bases short and J 1 base short, with 10 bases between. Germline V lookup: CDR1 SGHTA, CDR2 FQGNSA. There are 15 residues in the CDR3. The CDR3 DNA reads as TGTGCCAGCAGCTTACGACAGGTCGGCACAGATACGCAGTATTTT. Protein: CASSLRQVGTDTQYF.

J is TRBJ1-1 and V is TRBV5-4, with a possible D match to TRBD1 (6 bases). V was trimmed by 4 bases and J by 6 bases, leaving 19 bases between them. Germline CDR1 is SGHNT and CDR2 is YYREEE (reference sequence). This CDR3 region has 15 residues. The chain's CDR3 is CASSRPPGHEPEAFF. The CDR3 DNA follows: TGTGCCAGCAGCCGTCCTCCGGGACACGAGCCTGAAGCTTTCTTT. The variable domain in full, completed from reference TRBV5-4 and TRBJ1-1, reads ETGVTQSPTHLIKTRGQQVTLRCSSQSGHNTVSWYQQALGQGPQFIFQYYREEENGRGNFPPRFSGLQFPNYSSELNVNALELDDSALYLCASSRPPGHEPEAFFGQGTRLTVV.

V is TRBV19 and J is TRBJ2-3; D remains ambiguous. The germline gives CDR1 LNHDA, CDR2 SQIVND (reference sequence). There are 13 residues in the CDR3. V lost 6 bases and J lost 6, with 13 bases in between. CDR3 nucleotides: TGTGCCAGTAGGACTCACGATGGGGATACGCAGTATTTT. It is translated as CASRTHDGDTQYF.

This rearrangement joins TRBV5-1 to TRBJ1-4; 12 bases are a match to TRBD1. Germline V CDR1 and CDR2: SGHRS, YFSETQ. V shed 4 bases, J shed 8 bases, and the junction held 6 bases outside the gene matches. The CDR3 consists of 15 residues. The CDR3 DNA is TGCGCCAGCAGCGAAGGGACAGGGGGCGTCGAAAAACTGTTTTTT. Translation gives CASSEGTGGVEKLFF.

The chain is built from TRBV19 and TRBJ2-2; D perhaps matches TRBD2 (6 bases). CDR3 size: 15 residues. The V end lost 3 bases, the J end lost 0 bases, and 8 bases lay between the germline ends. Germline CDR1 and CDR2: LNHDA and SQIVND (reference sequence). As DNA, the CDR3 is TGTGCCAGTAGTATGGGGGGTACGAACACCGGGGAGCTGTTTTTT. Protein: CASSMGGTNTGELFF.

The chain is built from TRBV7-8 and TRBJ2-6; 9 bases match TRBD1. Germline CDR1 is SGHVS and CDR2 is FQNEAQ. The CDR3 consists of 16 residues. Trimming removed 3 bases from V and 6 bases from J; junction bases left unmatched: 6. The CDR3 region is CASSLGRTGEANVLTF. The DNA for the CDR3 is TGTGCCAGCAGCTTGGGGCGGACAGGGGAGGCCAACGTCCTGACTTTC.

This rearrangement joins TRBV19 to TRBJ2-5; 9 bases match TRBD1. The CDR3 runs to 18 residues. Germline CDR1 and CDR2: LNHDA and SQIVND (reference sequence). V lost 4 bases and J lost 2; bases outside the gene matches: 14. CDR3 bases: TGTGCCAGTAGTAGGACAGGGGAAGGGTTTAGTAGTCAAGAGACCCAGTACTTC. It specifies CASSRTGEGFSSQETQYF.

V is TRBV5-6 and J is TRBJ2-1; TRBD1 might be the D (6 bases). V dropped 0 bases and J dropped 6 bases, with 13 bases sitting between them. The CDR3 has 15 residues. The V gene's germline CDR1 is SGHDT and CDR2 YYEEEE. CDR3 protein: CASSLGWGQVNEQFF. CDR3 bases: TGTGCCAGCAGCTTGGGTTGGGGGCAGGTCAATGAGCAGTTCTTC.

The genes are TRBV5-6 and TRBJ2-7; tentative D call: TRBD2 (6 bases). This CDR3 is built from 15 residues. V dropped 9 bases and J dropped 1 base, with 20 bases sitting between them. The germline V gene encodes CDR1 SGHDT and CDR2 YYEEEE. CDR3 bases: TGTGCCACCTGTAGGGCGGGGATGGAGTCCTACGAGCAGTACTTC. It translates to CATCRAGMESYEQYF. The complete variable domain, with remaining parts taken from reference TRBV5-6 and TRBJ2-7, reads DAGVTQSPTHLIKTRGQQVTLRCSPKSGHDTVSWYQQALGQGPQFIFQYYEEEERQRGNFPDRFSGHQFPNYSSELNVNALLLGDSALYLCATCRAGMESYEQYFGPGTRLTVT.

The chain is built from TRBV4-3 and TRBJ1-2; D unresolved. Per the germline V gene, CDR1 is LGHNA and CDR2 is YSLEER. V gave up 4 bases and J gave up 8 bases, with 11 bases separating them. There are 12 residues in the CDR3. CDR3 region: CASSRGYFGYTF. The DNA for the CDR3 is TGCGCCAGCAGCCGCGGGTACTTCGGCTACACCTTC.

V gene TRBV7-3 combines with J gene TRBJ1-1; D gene unclear. The V gene lost 5 bases and the J gene lost 1 base, with 8 bases spanning the gap. The germline V gene encodes CDR1 SGHTA and CDR2 FQGTGA. There are 13 residues in the CDR3. CDR3 bases: TGTGCCAGCAGCGTCAGTGAGAACACTGAAGCTTTCTTT. Translating gives CASSVSENTEAFF. Combining the CDR3 with reference TRBV7-3 and TRBJ1-1 gives the whole variable domain GAGVSQTPSNKVTEKGKYVELRCDPISGHTALYWYRQSLGQGPEFLIYFQGTGAADDSGLPNDRFFAVRPEGSVSTLKIQRTERGDSAVYLCASSVSENTEAFFGQGTRLTVV.

This clone was recorded only once. The chain has TRBV7-2 and TRBJ1-2; D remains ambiguous. Germline V gene lookup returns CDR1 SGHTA and CDR2 FQGNSA. CDR3 length equals 15 residues. V was shortened by 2 bases and J by 2 bases, with 12 bases between the two germline ends. The CDR3 reads CASSLIPHLNYGYTF. The CDR3 DNA reads as TGTGCCAGCAGCTTAATCCCCCATTTGAACTATGGCTACACCTTC. The whole variable domain, remainder taken from reference TRBV7-2 and TRBJ1-2, is GAGVSQSPSNKVTEKGKDVELRCDPISGHTALYWYRQSLGQGLEFLIYFQGNSAPDKSGLPSDRFSAERTGGSVSTLTIQRTQQEDSAVYLCASSLIPHLNYGYTFGSGTRLTVV.

The chain uses TRBV14 and TRBJ1-6; the D is unclear. The CDR3 extends over 17 amino acids. Trimming pared 1 base from V and 1 base from J, leaving 11 bases between. Germline CDR1 reads SGHDN; CDR2 reads FVKESK. In DNA form, the CDR3 reads TGTGCCAGCAGCCAAGTGAGGGCCCGGTCCTATAATTCACCCCTCCACTTT. It is translated as CASSQVRARSYNSPLHF.

V gene TRBV12-3 or TRBV12-4 combines with J gene TRBJ2-7; TRBD2 is a possible D gene (6 bases). Trimming removed 8 bases from V and 2 bases from J, with 13 bases in between. CDR3 size: 13 residues. The chain's CDR3 is CASAGYPPYEQYF. The CDR3 nucleotides are TGTGCCAGCGCGGGGTATCCCCCCTACGAGCAGTACTTC.

In DNA form, the CDR3 reads TGTGCCACCGCTGATTCGGTCGCCGGGGGTGAAAAACTGTTTTTT. This codes for CATADSVAGGEKLFF. The chain is built from TRBV25-1 and TRBJ1-4; TRBD1 might be the D (5 bases). V lost 10 bases to trimming and J lost 7 bases, with 22 bases between them. The CDR3 covers 15 residues. The germline gives CDR1 MGHDK, CDR2 SYGVNS.

This chain links TRBV10-3 with TRBJ1-2, with 8 bases that match TRBD1. The CDR3 covers 13 residues. J gave up 4 bases and V 4 bases, and 2 bases lay outside the gene matches. Germline CDR1 reads ENHRY; CDR2 reads SYGVKD. This chain's CDR3 is CAISVDRGYGYTF. In nucleotides, the CDR3 is TGTGCCATCAGTGTAGACAGGGGCTATGGCTACACCTTC.

CDR3 in DNA: TGTGCCAGCAGTTACTCGATAACAGGGTATACGCAGTATTTT. Protein product: CASSYSITGYTQYF. The V gene is TRBV6-2 or TRBV6-3, the J gene TRBJ2-3, with D tentatively TRBD1 (6 bases). The CDR3 is made up of 14 amino acids. V was clipped by 0 bases and J by 7 bases, with 11 bases between them. Germline loops: CDR1 MNHEY, CDR2 SVGEGT.

V usage is TRBV7-8 and J usage is TRBJ1-2, with a possible D match to TRBD1 (5 bases). V dropped 1 base and J dropped 8 bases, with 8 bases sitting between them. The CDR3 runs 12 residues. Germline-derived CDR1 and CDR2 are SGHVS and FQNEAQ. CDR3 amino acids: CASSLVRDGYTF. CDR3 nucleotides: TGTGCCAGCAGCTTAGTGCGGGACGGCTACACCTTC.

The chain joins TRBV12-5 to TRBJ2-5; D gene uncertain. There are 16 residues in the CDR3. Germline V CDR1 and CDR2: LGHNT, FRNRAP. Trimming took 5 bases from V and 0 from J, leaving 16 bases between them. This chain's CDR3 is CASGPTEAINQETQYF. Here the CDR3 DNA reads TGTGCTAGTGGTCCAACCGAGGCTATCAACCAAGAGACCCAGTACTTC.

V is TRBV5-1 and J is TRBJ1-6; 9 nucleotides line up with TRBD1. The length of the CDR3 is 17 residues. From germline, CDR1 is SGHRS and CDR2 YFSETQ. The junction had 9 bases not matched to a gene; V was cut back by 0 bases and J by 8 bases. CDR3 DNA: TGCGCCAGCAGCTTGGAGGGACAGGGTAGGAGGGATTCACCCCTCCACTTT. Translated: CASSLEGQGRRDSPLHF.

V gene TRBV5-4 combines with J gene TRBJ2-3; 9 nucleotides align to TRBD2. Germline CDR1 and CDR2: SGHNT and YYREEE (reference sequence). The CDR3 length is 15 residues. V dropped 2 bases and J dropped 6; count of bases not matched to a gene: 7. CDR3 nucleotides: TGTGCCAGCAGCTTAGCGGGGGGTAGGGGGGATACGCAGTATTTT. Its translation is CASSLAGGRGDTQYF.

A single count supports this clone. The chain combines TRBV19 with TRBJ1-6; 7 bases fit TRBD1. The CDR3 runs 15 residues. CDR1 is LNHDA and CDR2 is SQIVND in the germline V gene (reference sequence). Trimming removed 3 bases from V and 4 bases from J; junction bases left unmatched: 3. CDR3 nucleotides: TGTGCCAGTAGTATGGGGACAGCTTATAATTCACCCCTCCACTTT. The encoded protein is CASSMGTAYNSPLHF.

V is TRBV10-3 and J is TRBJ2-2, with 7 bases fitting TRBD1. This CDR3 spans 15 amino acids. In germline, CDR1 is ENHRY, CDR2 SYGVKD. The J segment lost 5 bases and the V segment lost 4 bases, leaving 7 bases of the junction unmatched. The CDR3 nucleotides are TGTGCCATCAGTGGTACGACAGGGCTGACCGGGGAGCTGTTTTTT. It codes for CAISGTTGLTGELFF.